Listed here are 30 T cell receptor beta chains from one sample, sequenced in a study of CD8 T cells in ankylosing spondylitis. Via MiXCR, TCRdb re-called the 5' RACE reads, giving one row per CDR3 protein. Of approximately 200,000 distinct CDR3 sequences listed, around 13% are singletons. The sequencing sample was made of blood, either unsorted or a sorted T cell fraction (not recorded which). The receptor set was obtained from a male donor with ankylosing spondylitis or in good health (not recorded which).

The chain joins TRBV5-1 to TRBJ2-5, with TRBD2 as a possible D gene (6 bases). Germline lookup yields CDR1 SGHRS and CDR2 YFSETQ. V was cut by 0 bases and J by 3 bases, with 12 bases left in between. The CDR3 is 15 amino acids. The CDR3 reads CASSLEGSGEETQYF. Here the CDR3 DNA reads TGCGCCAGCAGCTTGGAAGGTAGCGGAGAAGAGACCCAGTACTTC.

The genes are TRBV27 and TRBJ2-1, with TRBD2 identical over 8 bases. The germline V gene encodes CDR1 MNHEY and CDR2 SMNVEV (reference sequence). The CDR3 sequence is 13 residues long. V lost 8 bases and J lost 7; bases outside the gene matches: 7. The CDR3 DNA follows: TGTGCCAGCTGCCCGCCGGGGGGGAATGAGCAGTTCTTC. Its translation: CASCPPGGNEQFF.

The genes are TRBV4-1 and TRBJ1-1; D gene ambiguous. The CDR3 loop spans 15 amino acids. CDR1 is MGHRA and CDR2 is YSYEKL in the germline V gene. Trimming took off 0 bases at V and 3 bases at J, with 11 bases between the two ends. This CDR3 reads CASSQDLSGYTEAFF. The CDR3 coding sequence is TGCGCCAGCAGCCAAGATTTGTCGGGTTACACTGAAGCTTTCTTT.

This clonotype was seen repeatedly, ten times or more. The CDR3 DNA sequence: TGTGCCAGCAGTGAATTGCCTAGCGAGGCAGATACGCAGTATTTT. Residues: CASSELPSEADTQYF. The rearrangement uses TRBV6-1 and TRBJ2-3; D possibly corresponds to TRBD2 (6 bases). Trimming took 2 bases from V and 4 from J, leaving 13 bases between them. This CDR3 comprises 15 residues. Germline-derived CDR1 and CDR2 are MNHNS and SASEGT.

CDR3 region: CASSLGTGIENQPQHF. For the CDR3, the DNA is TGTGCCAGCAGCTTGGGAACAGGAATAGAGAATCAGCCCCAGCATTTT. The chain is built from TRBV5-5 and TRBJ1-5, with a weak D call TRBD1 (5 bases). This CDR3 comprises 16 residues. CDR1 is SGHKS, CDR2 YYEKEE, per germline (reference sequence). The V end lost 0 bases, the J end lost 4 bases, and 14 bases lay between the germline ends.

This clonotype was seen a handful of times. The chain recombines TRBV7-2 with TRBJ2-2; D remains unclear. Per the germline V gene, CDR1 is SGHTA and CDR2 is FQGNSA. V was trimmed by 4 bases and J by 2 bases, leaving 8 bases between them. The length of the CDR3 is 14 residues. This CDR3 is CASSWPLNTGELFF. CDR3 DNA sequence: TGTGCCAGCAGCTGGCCCCTCAACACCGGGGAGCTGTTTTTT.

This clonotype occurred a few times. The chain is built from TRBV10-3 and TRBJ1-2, with 7 positions matching TRBD1. CDR1 is ENHRY and CDR2 is SYGVKD in the germline V gene. The V segment lost 0 bases and the J segment 4 bases; nucleotides outside the gene matches: 14. The length of the CDR3 is 18 residues. The CDR3 nucleotides are TGTGCCATCAGTGAGTCCCTTACCACAGGGGTGGCCCTCTATGGCTACACCTTC. Translating it yields CAISESLTTGVALYGYTF.

This sequence joins TRBV5-1 and TRBJ2-1; TRBD2 aligns across 11 bases. V lost 2 bases and J lost 7; bases outside the gene matches: 11. This CDR3 comprises 17 residues. CDR1 and CDR2 from the germline V gene are SGHRS and YFSETQ. The CDR3 here is CASSLLAGAVIGNEQFF. The CDR3 DNA reads as TGCGCCAGCAGCTTACTAGCGGGGGCTGTAATAGGGAATGAGCAGTTCTTC.

V and J are TRBV27 and TRBJ1-1; D possibly corresponds to TRBD1 (6 bases). CDR1 is MNHEY, CDR2 SMNVEV, per germline (reference sequence). Between the trimmed V and J ends, which lost 6 bases and 5 bases, there was a span of 16 bases. This CDR3 region has 14 residues. The CDR3 DNA reads as TGTGCCAGCAGCCCGACGGGGGGCTGGACTGAAGCTTTCTTT. This sequence encodes CASSPTGGWTEAFF.

This clonotype was recorded at least ten times. The chain is built from TRBV10-3 and TRBJ2-3, with D perhaps TRBD2 (5 bases). The ends were cut back, 4 bases at V and 0 bases at J, with 17 bases in the middle. The CDR3 has 17 amino acids. The V gene's germline CDR1 is ENHRY and CDR2 SYGVKD. The CDR3 loop is CAISVADDLASTDTQYF. The CDR3 nucleotides read TGTGCCATCAGTGTTGCCGATGATCTAGCTAGCACAGATACGCAGTATTTT.

This clonotype was seen a few times. This chain connects TRBV12-3 or TRBV12-4 to TRBJ2-3; TRBD2 matches 7 bases. The CDR3 extends over 17 amino acids. The V and J ends lost 6 bases and 2 bases, in that order; junction bases with no gene match: 14. CDR3 nucleotide sequence: TGTGCCAGCAGGCCGACCCAACTAGCGACGGTCACAGATACGCAGTATTTT. It specifies CASRPTQLATVTDTQYF.

The table lists this clonotype with many counts. This chain connects TRBV6-1 to TRBJ2-7, with unresolved D. With 6 bases removed from V and 2 bases from J, the gap between germline ends came to 14 bases. CDR3 length: 14 amino acids. Germline CDR1 MNHNS, CDR2 SASEGT. The CDR3, as DNA: TGTGCCAGCAGCCCCCTGACACAGACCTACGAGCAGTACTTC. This encodes CASSPLTQTYEQYF.

The CDR3 nucleotides are TGTGCCACCAGCGGACACAGGGGGCAACTGCAAGAGACCCAGTACTTC. This encodes CATSGHRGQLQETQYF. The chain is built from TRBV15 and TRBJ2-5; 9 nucleotides align to TRBD1. The CDR3 has 16 amino acids. Trimming took 5 bases from V and 2 from J; bases not matched to a gene: 9. Germline V gives CDR1 LNHNV, CDR2 YYDKDF (reference sequence).

The chain employs TRBV2 and TRBJ2-6; D is ambiguous. The CDR3 totals 14 residues. Germline CDR1 SNHLY, CDR2 FYNNEI. With 5 bases removed from V and 2 bases from J, the gap between germline ends came to 7 bases. The CDR3 coding sequence is TGTGCCAGCAGTCCATACCCTGGGGCCAACGTCCTGACTTTC. Amino acid sequence: CASSPYPGANVLTF.

Only a few counts were recorded for this clonotype. The chain employs TRBV4-1 and TRBJ2-1; 13 nucleotides agree with TRBD2. This CDR3 has 17 amino acids. V lost 0 bases to trimming and J lost 8 bases; unmatched junction nucleotides: 7. Germline values: CDR1 MGHRA, CDR2 YSYEKL. The CDR3 sequence is CASSQDPGTSGEDEQFF. The CDR3 nucleotides are TGCGCCAGCAGCCAAGACCCCGGGACTAGCGGGGAAGATGAGCAGTTCTTC.

This clonotype has at least ten counts. The chain employs TRBV4-1 and TRBJ2-3; D is uncertain. This CDR3 contains 14 residues. Looked up from germline, CDR1 is MGHRA and CDR2 is YSYEKL. Between the trimmed V and J ends, which lost 0 bases and 8 bases, there was a span of 12 bases. Written as DNA, the CDR3 is TGCGCCAGCAGCCAAGAAGTACCCAGCCCTACGCAGTATTTT. This gives the protein CASSQEVPSPTQYF.

The V and J genes are TRBV7-9 and TRBJ2-7, with D perhaps TRBD2 (5 bases). Germline CDR1 reads SEHNR; CDR2 reads FQNEAQ (reference sequence). This CDR3 has 15 residues. The V and J ends lost 1 base and 7 bases respectively, with 17 bases between them. CDR3 coding DNA: TGTGCCAGCAGCTTAGGGGATTCCCGGGATGCGGAGCAGTACTTC. Translating it yields CASSLGDSRDAEQYF.

The chain uses TRBV4-1 and TRBJ2-7; TRBD1 matches 8 bases. The germline gives CDR1 MGHRA, CDR2 YSYEKL. V was clipped by 0 bases and J by 6 bases; unmatched bases: 7. This CDR3 has 15 residues. The CDR3 sequence: CASSQEGDRGVEQYF. CDR3 DNA sequence: TGCGCCAGCAGCCAAGAAGGTGACAGGGGCGTCGAGCAGTACTTC.

The V call is TRBV3-1, the J call TRBJ2-1; D may be TRBD1 or TRBD2 (6 bases each). Germline V lookup: CDR1 LGHDT, CDR2 YNNKEL (reference sequence). V was cut by 4 bases and J by 3 bases, with 25 bases left in between. The CDR3 covers 19 residues. The CDR3 bases are TGTGCCAGCAGCCCCGAGGGTCGGGGGTGGACAGAGGTCTACAATGAGCAGTTCTTC. This sequence encodes CASSPEGRGWTEVYNEQFF.

The table lists this clonotype with a few counts. The CDR3, as DNA: TGTGCCAGCAGCTTAAGTTCGGGGGGCCGGTCCTACGAGCAGTACTTC. The encoded protein is CASSLSSGGRSYEQYF. The chain employs TRBV7-9 and TRBJ2-7; TRBD2 is a possible D gene (7 bases). Germline V gene data show CDR1 as SEHNR and CDR2 as FQNEAQ (reference sequence). The germline V and J ends were trimmed by 2 bases and 1 base, with 15 bases remaining between them. The CDR3 is made up of 16 amino acids. Full variable domain (outside the CDR3, taken from reference TRBV7-9 and TRBJ2-7): DTGVSQNPRHKITKRGQNVTFRCDPISEHNRLYWYRQTLGQGPEFLTYFQNEAQLEKSRLLSDRFSAERPKGSFSTLEIQRTEQGDSAMYLCASSLSSGGRSYEQYFGPGTRLTVT.

The gene calls are TRBV13 and TRBJ1-4, with 9 bases fitting TRBD1. CDR1 is PRHDT, CDR2 FYEKMQ, per germline (reference sequence). This CDR3 region has 16 residues. The J segment lost 5 bases and the V segment lost 0 bases, leaving 4 bases of the junction unmatched. CDR3 protein: CASSLGRTGGNEKLFF. The CDR3 nucleotides read TGTGCCAGCAGCTTAGGCCGAACAGGGGGCAATGAAAAACTGTTTTTT.

The V and J genes are TRBV4-1 and TRBJ1-4, with D maybe TRBD1 (6 bases). The V end was cut by 0 bases, the J end by 4 bases, with 9 bases between. Germline values: CDR1 MGHRA, CDR2 YSYEKL. The CDR3 is made up of 15 amino acids. CDR3: CASSQEEGGNEKLFF. The CDR3 nucleotides read TGCGCCAGCAGCCAAGAAGAAGGGGGTAATGAAAAACTGTTTTTT.

This clonotype appeared a single time. The chain is built from TRBV6-1 and TRBJ1-5; 7 nucleotides match TRBD1. Per the germline V gene, CDR1 is MNHNS and CDR2 is SASEGT. V lost 4 bases, J lost 1 base, and 7 bases stayed unmatched. The CDR3 sequence is 16 residues long. The CDR3 spells CASSAYRGDSNQPQHF. The CDR3 DNA sequence: TGTGCCAGCAGTGCTTACAGGGGAGACAGCAATCAGCCCCAGCATTTT.

The V gene is TRBV10-1, the J gene TRBJ2-2; D not resolved. Germline values: CDR1 WNHNN, CDR2 SYGVQD (reference sequence). The V gene lost 3 bases and the J gene lost 4 bases, with 3 bases spanning the gap. The CDR3 runs 12 residues. DNA for the CDR3: TGCGCCAGCAGTGAACCCACCGGGGAGCTGTTTTTT. It encodes CASSEPTGELFF.

A few counts support this clonotype. V usage is TRBV7-2 and J usage is TRBJ2-1, with a weak D call TRBD2 (5 bases). V gave up 4 bases and J gave up 5 bases, with 15 bases separating them. This CDR3 spans 15 amino acids. CDR1 and CDR2 (germline): SGHTA, FQGNSA. In nucleotides, the CDR3 is TGTGCCAGCAGCTCGACCCCTAGCCGTAACAATGAGCAGTTCTTC. The encoded protein is CASSSTPSRNNEQFF.

The V call is TRBV20-1, the J call TRBJ2-2; D uncertain. The germline gives CDR1 DFQATT, CDR2 SNEGSKA (reference sequence). Trimming removed 4 bases from V and 2 bases from J, with 11 bases in between. The CDR3 is 14 residues long. The DNA for the CDR3 is TGCAGTGCTAATGGCCAAGGAAACACCGGGGAGCTGTTTTTT. Amino acids: CSANGQGNTGELFF.

This clonotype was found a few times. The gene calls are TRBV5-8 and TRBJ1-6; D remains ambiguous. Trimming stripped 4 bases from V and 0 bases from J, with 14 bases between. The germline V gene has CDR1 SGHTS and CDR2 YDEGEE. There are 17 residues in the CDR3. The CDR3 DNA reads TGTGCCAGCAGCCTTGGGTTACTGAGCTCCTATAATTCACCCCTCCACTTT. Translation: CASSLGLLSSYNSPLHF.

This clonotype was detected many times. The CDR3 here is CASSQERGAPAKNIQYF. As DNA, the CDR3 is TGTGCCAGCAGCCAAGAACGGGGGGCTCCAGCCAAAAACATTCAGTACTTC. The chain is built from TRBV4-2 and TRBJ2-4; TRBD2 is a possible D gene (7 bases). The CDR3 has 17 amino acids. V lost 0 bases and J 0 bases, leaving 12 bases between the germline ends. Germline V gene sequence: CDR1 LGHNA, CDR2 YNFKEQ.

The chain uses TRBV7-9 and TRBJ2-1; the D gene could be TRBD1 or TRBD2 (5 bases each). This CDR3 has 12 amino acids. Germline lookup yields CDR1 SEHNR and CDR2 FQNEAQ (reference sequence). The V gene lost 3 bases and the J gene lost 13 bases, with 13 bases spanning the gap. As DNA, the CDR3 is TGTGCCAGCAGCTTTCTTCACCGGGACCAGTTCTTC. Protein sequence: CASSFLHRDQFF.

This clonotype was found many times. DNA of the CDR3: TGCGCCAGCAGCCAAGATCGGTTGACGGCCTACAATGAGCAGTTCTTC. This translates into CASSQDRLTAYNEQFF. The chain employs TRBV4-1 and TRBJ2-1; D gene ambiguous. V gave up 0 bases and J gave up 2 bases, with 11 bases separating them. Per the germline V gene, CDR1 is MGHRA and CDR2 is YSYEKL. The CDR3 extends over 16 amino acids.